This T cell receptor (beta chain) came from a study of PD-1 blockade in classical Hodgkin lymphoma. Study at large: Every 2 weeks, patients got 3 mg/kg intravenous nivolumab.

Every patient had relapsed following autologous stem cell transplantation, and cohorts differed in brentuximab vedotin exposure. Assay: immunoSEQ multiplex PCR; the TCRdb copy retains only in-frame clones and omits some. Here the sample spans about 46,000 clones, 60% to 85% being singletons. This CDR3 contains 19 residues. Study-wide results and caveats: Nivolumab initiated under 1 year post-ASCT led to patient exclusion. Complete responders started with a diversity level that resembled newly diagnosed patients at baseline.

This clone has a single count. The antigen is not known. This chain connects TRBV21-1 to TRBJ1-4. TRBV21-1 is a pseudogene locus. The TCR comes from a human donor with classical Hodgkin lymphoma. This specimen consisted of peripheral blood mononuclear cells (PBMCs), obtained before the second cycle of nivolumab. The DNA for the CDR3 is TGTGCCAGCAGCACCCTGAACAGGGATAGGGAGGACATACGGGAAAAACTGTTTTTT. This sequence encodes CASSTLNRDREDIREKLFF.